One sample yielded the 19 T cell receptor beta chains listed below, sequenced in a study of blood T cell repertoires in COVID-19. Some clones are missing from TCRdb's copy, which holds only in-frame ones; the method was immunoSEQ multiplex PCR. Of roughly 300,000 clones listed, around 90% are singletons. Sequencing was performed on PBMCs or T cells enriched from blood (not recorded which). The source is a woman in her thirties or forties with acute COVID-19.

V is TRBV7-2 and J is TRBJ2-1; 7 nucleotides align to TRBD2. Trimming took 5 bases from V and 2 from J; bases not matched to a gene: 12. CDR3 size: 17 residues. Germline V lookup: CDR1 SGHTA, CDR2 FQGNSA. CDR3 residues: CASSLFGAGVPYNEQFF. The CDR3 coding sequence is TGTGCCAGCAGCCTTTTCGGCGCGGGAGTCCCCTACAATGAGCAGTTCTTC.

The rearrangement uses TRBV20-1 and TRBJ1-1; D might be TRBD1 (5 bases). This CDR3 is built from 10 residues. The V end lost 6 bases, the J end lost 10 bases, and 12 bases lay between the germline ends. Germline-derived CDR1 and CDR2 are DFQATT and SNEGSKA (reference sequence). The CDR3 loop reads CSAVREGAFF. In DNA, the CDR3 is TGCAGTGCCGTCAGGGAGGGAGCTTTCTTT.

The chain is built from TRBV7-2 and TRBJ1-6; a weak D match, TRBD1 (6 bases). Germline V gives CDR1 SGHTA, CDR2 FQGNSA. Trimming pared 5 bases from V and 9 bases from J, leaving 14 bases between. CDR3 size: 14 residues. The CDR3 nucleotides read TGTGCCAGCAGCCCCCAGGGGTTTGGTTCACCCCTCCACTTT. Amino acids: CASSPQGFGSPLHF.

V and J are TRBV5-6 and TRBJ1-2; TRBD1 agrees at 10 bases. This CDR3 is built from 16 residues. Germline CDR1 and CDR2: SGHDT and YYEEEE. Trimming at V came to 5 bases and at J to 4 bases, leaving 11 bases not matched to a gene. CDR3 DNA sequence: TGTGCCAGCAGTAAGACAGGGGGCTTGGAAAGCTATGGCTACACCTTC. Its protein product is CASSKTGGLESYGYTF.

This clone was seen only once. This chain uses TRBV4-1 with TRBJ1-2; D may be TRBD1 (5 bases). CDR1 MGHRA and CDR2 YSYEKL come from the germline V gene. The CDR3 is 15 residues long. V lost 1 base and J 4 bases, leaving 13 bases between the germline ends. The CDR3 DNA follows: TGCGCCAGCAGCCAAGTTTTTGGCAGGGTCTATGGCTACACCTTC. The encoded protein is CASSQVFGRVYGYTF.

This clone came up once. The chain carries TRBV7-9 and TRBJ1-1; 7 bases map to TRBD1. Trimming removed 1 base from V and 6 bases from J; junction bases left unmatched: 8. Germline V gene lookup returns CDR1 SEHNR and CDR2 FQNEAQ (reference sequence). The CDR3 spans 15 residues. The CDR3: CASSLGGTGVPEAFF. As DNA, the CDR3 is TGTGCCAGCAGCTTAGGCGGCACAGGGGTGCCTGAAGCTTTCTTT.

This chain connects TRBV11-2 to TRBJ1-2; 8 nucleotides align to TRBD1. Germline CDR1 reads SGHAT; CDR2 reads FQNNGV. CDR3 size: 15 residues. With V trimmed by 5 bases and J by 5 bases, 10 bases remained unmatched. CDR3 residues: CASSGYRGWGYGYTF. The CDR3 DNA sequence: TGTGCCAGCAGCGGCTACAGGGGGTGGGGGTATGGCTACACCTTC.

The rearrangement uses TRBV5-1 and TRBJ2-3; 7 bases align to TRBD1. The germline V gene has CDR1 SGHRS and CDR2 YFSETQ. Germline trimming cut 0 bases from V and 2 bases from J; bases unmatched to any gene: 6. The CDR3 is 16 residues long. The CDR3 DNA reads TGCGCCAGCAGCTTGGATAACAGGGGAACCACAGATACGCAGTATTTT. Residues: CASSLDNRGTTDTQYF. Full variable domain (missing parts from reference TRBV5-1 and TRBJ2-3): KAGVTQTPRYLIKTRGQQVTLSCSPISGHRSVSWYQQTPGQGLQFLFEYFSETQRNKGNFPGRFSGRQFSNSRSEMNVSTLELGDSALYLCASSLDNRGTTDTQYFGPGTRLTVL.

This sequence joins TRBV3-1 (or the pseudogene TRBV3-2) and TRBJ1-4; D not certain. Germline lookup yields CDR1 LGHDT and CDR2 YNNKEL (reference sequence). CDR3 size: 15 residues. V was shortened by 4 bases and J by 0 bases, with 9 bases between the two germline ends. The CDR3: CASSRTGTTNEKLFF. DNA of the CDR3: TGTGCCAGCAGCCGCACCGGGACAACTAATGAAAAACTGTTTTTT.

This chain uses TRBV18 with TRBJ1-4, with D possibly being TRBD1 (5 bases). The V gene lost 2 bases and the J gene lost 7 bases, with 11 bases spanning the gap. The CDR3 extends over 14 amino acids. CDR1 is KGHSH and CDR2 is LQKENI in the germline V gene. CDR3 residues: CASSPARVSEKLFF. CDR3 nucleotide sequence: TGTGCCAGCTCACCAGCCAGGGTGAGTGAAAAACTGTTTTTT. The full variable domain, with the rest looked up from reference TRBV18 and TRBJ1-4, is NAGVMQNPRHLVRRRGQEARLRCSPMKGHSHVYWYRQLPEEGLKFMVYLQKENIIDESGMPKERFSAEFPKEGPSILRIQQVVRGDSAAYFCASSPARVSEKLFFGSGTQLSVL.

This chain joins TRBV28 and TRBJ1-2; 11 bases fit TRBD1. Trimming removed 7 bases from V and 4 bases from J; junction bases left unmatched: 2. Germline lookup yields CDR1 MDHEN and CDR2 SYDVKM. The CDR3 length is 13 residues. CDR3 DNA: TGTGCCAGCACGGACAGGGGGCCCTATGGCTACACCTTC. Amino acid sequence: CASTDRGPYGYTF.

The V call is TRBV5-1, the J call TRBJ2-7, with D tentatively TRBD2 (5 bases). The V end lost 2 bases, the J end lost 3 bases, and 9 bases lay between the germline ends. The CDR3 has 13 residues. The V gene's germline CDR1 is SGHRS and CDR2 YFSETQ. The CDR3 spells CASSLSGFYEQYF. The DNA of the CDR3 is TGCGCCAGCAGCTTATCGGGATTCTACGAGCAGTACTTC. Full variable domain (remainder filled in from reference TRBV5-1 and TRBJ2-7): KAGVTQTPRYLIKTRGQQVTLSCSPISGHRSVSWYQQTPGQGLQFLFEYFSETQRNKGNFPGRFSGRQFSNSRSEMNVSTLELGDSALYLCASSLSGFYEQYFGPGTRLTVT.

Comment on this clone: Its ends do not fully match the called genes, so a read error is possible. The chain recombines TRBV11-3 with TRBJ2-5; the D gene could be TRBD1 or TRBD2 (5 bases each). This CDR3 is built from 15 residues. CDR1 is SGHNT and CDR2 is YENEEA in the germline V gene. Here the CDR3 reads CASSLEGRVGETQYF. As DNA, the CDR3 is TGTGCCAGCAGCCTAGAGGGCAGGGTAGGAGAGACCCAGTACTTC.

The rearrangement joins TRBV30 to TRBJ2-4, with D possibly TRBD1 on 6 matching bases. CDR3 size: 15 residues. Trimming pared 5 bases from V and 0 bases from J, leaving 14 bases between. Germline V gene sequence: CDR1 GTSNPN, CDR2 SVGIG (reference sequence). Here the CDR3 reads CAWLVNRVAKNIQYF. As DNA, the CDR3 is TGTGCCTGGTTGGTAAACAGGGTAGCCAAAAACATTCAGTACTTC.

V usage is TRBV5-1 and J usage is TRBJ2-1, with TRBD1 identical over 8 bases. Germline CDR1 reads SGHRS; CDR2 reads YFSETQ. V was pared by 3 bases and J by 8 bases, with 13 bases of the junction left unmatched. The CDR3 spans 16 residues. CDR3 nucleotides: TGCGCCAGCAGCTCCTCCGGGACAGGCCCTTTGGATGAGCAGTTCTTC. Protein: CASSSSGTGPLDEQFF.

This sequence joins TRBV5-1 and TRBJ1-5; D unclear. V was clipped by 4 bases and J by 3 bases, with 8 bases between them. Germline V lookup: CDR1 SGHRS, CDR2 YFSETQ. The CDR3 spans 13 residues. CDR3 sequence: CASSRGVNQPQHF. CDR3 nucleotides: TGCGCCAGCAGCCGGGGAGTCAATCAGCCCCAGCATTTT.

The chain joins TRBV3-1 (or the pseudogene TRBV3-2) to TRBJ2-4; TRBD1 matches at 7 bases. The ends lost 0 bases at V and 6 bases at J; junction bases unmatched: 5. Germline V gives CDR1 LGHDT, CDR2 YNNKEL (reference sequence). The CDR3 sequence is 15 residues long. For the CDR3, the DNA is TGTGCCAGCAGCCAAGAGCACAGGGGAACAAACATTCAGTACTTC. Its protein is CASSQEHRGTNIQYF.

The chain uses TRBV7-8 and TRBJ1-6; D not resolved. There are 16 residues in the CDR3. In germline, CDR1 is SGHVS, CDR2 FQNEAQ. V lost 1 base, J lost 5 bases, and 12 bases lay in between. The CDR3 nucleotides read TGTGCCAGCAGCTTAGAATCGGGTCAGCATAATTCACCCCTCCACTTT. Its protein is CASSLESGQHNSPLHF.

The rearrangement links TRBV19 to TRBJ1-2; no definite D call. The germline V and J ends were trimmed by 6 bases and 4 bases, with 18 bases remaining between them. The CDR3 consists of 15 residues. Per the germline V gene, CDR1 is LNHDA and CDR2 is SQIVND (reference sequence). The DNA of the CDR3 is TGTGCCAGTAGCCCTATAGCGTCGGGTGGCTATGGCTACACCTTC. It specifies CASSPIASGGYGYTF. The full variable domain, in which reference TRBV19 and TRBJ1-2 provide the parts outside the CDR3, is DGGITQSPKYLFRKEGQNVTLSCEQNLNHDAMYWYRQDPGQGLRLIYYSQIVNDFQKGDIAEGYSVSREKKESFPLTVTSAQKNPTAFYLCASSPIASGGYGYTFGSGTRLTVV.